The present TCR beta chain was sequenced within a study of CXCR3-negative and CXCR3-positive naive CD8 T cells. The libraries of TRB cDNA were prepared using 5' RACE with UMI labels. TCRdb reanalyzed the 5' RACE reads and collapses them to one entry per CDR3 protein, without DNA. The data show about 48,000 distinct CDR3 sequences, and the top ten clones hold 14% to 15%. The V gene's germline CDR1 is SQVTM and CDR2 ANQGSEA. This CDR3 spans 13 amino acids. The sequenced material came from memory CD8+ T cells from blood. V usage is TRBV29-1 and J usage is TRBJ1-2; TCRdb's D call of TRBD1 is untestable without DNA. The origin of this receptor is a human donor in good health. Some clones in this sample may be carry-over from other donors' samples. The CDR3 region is CSVTGTGVYGYTF.